This entry describes one T cell receptor (beta chain). Its matching antigen is unknown. This entry is derived from a study of blood T cells in healthy people across ages. Trimming removed 5 bases at V and 8 bases at J, with 15 bases between. This CDR3 is built from 13 residues. Regarding the study as a whole: Relative to aged donors, long-lived donors carried more naive CD4+ cells and displayed higher diversity. Total diversity from one million sequenced T cells was likely underestimated.

Next came a second PCR, run for about 6 to 12 cycles, which used a sample-barcoded 5' primer along with a J-beta primer mix. With 12 random nucleotides, a template-switch adaptor tagged each individual cDNA molecule. TCRdb redid the calling of the 5' RACE reads with MiXCR, one entry per CDR3 protein. The table includes roughly 730,000 distinct CDR3 sequences, around 50% detected once. The chain carries TRBV12-3 or TRBV12-4 and TRBJ1-1, with a possible D match to TRBD1 (5 bases). The source is a man aged 40-49 years in good health. Input material: blood. The CDR3 sequence is CASSKLGAPEAFF. The CDR3 DNA is TGTGCCAGCAGTAAACTAGGGGCTCCAGAAGCTTTCTTT.